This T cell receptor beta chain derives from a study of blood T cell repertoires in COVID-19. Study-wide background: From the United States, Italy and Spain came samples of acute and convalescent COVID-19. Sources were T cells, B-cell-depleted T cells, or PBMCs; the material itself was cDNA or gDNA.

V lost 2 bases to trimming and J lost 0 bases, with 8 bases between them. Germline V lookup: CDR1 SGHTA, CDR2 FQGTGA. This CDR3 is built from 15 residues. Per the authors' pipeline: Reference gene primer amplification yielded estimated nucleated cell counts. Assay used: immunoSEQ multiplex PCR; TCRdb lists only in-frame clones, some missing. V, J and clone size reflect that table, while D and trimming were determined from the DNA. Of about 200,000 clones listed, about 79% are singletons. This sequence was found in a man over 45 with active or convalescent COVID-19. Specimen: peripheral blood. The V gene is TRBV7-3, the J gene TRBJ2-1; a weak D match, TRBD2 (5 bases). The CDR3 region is CASSLRGSSYNEQFF. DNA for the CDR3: TGTGCCAGCAGCTTACGAGGGAGCTCCTACAATGAGCAGTTCTTC.